This T cell receptor (beta chain) originates from a study of early stage breast cancer tumors. Turning to the study itself: ER+/PR+/HER2- status applied to about 75% of the 16 invasive breast tumors.

Clones were read by immunoSEQ multiplex PCR, and TCRdb kept only the in-frame ones, dropping some. The data hold roughly 30,000 clones, with roughly four fifths observed a single time. CDR3 length equals 13 residues. Looked up from germline, CDR1 is SGHAT and CDR2 is FQNNGV. The V end lost 6 bases, the J end lost 4 bases, and 12 bases lay between the germline ends. The sample comprised blood. The sequence came from a person aged 45 to 60 with breast cancer. The V gene is TRBV11-2, the J gene TRBJ2-5, with TRBD1 as a possible D gene (6 bases). The CDR3 DNA reads as TGTGCCAGCAGTACAGGGTCAGGAGAGACCCAGTACTTC. It codes for CASSTGSGETQYF. Full variable domain (missing parts from reference TRBV11-2 and TRBJ2-5): EAGVAQSPRYKIIEKRQSVAFWCNPISGHATLYWYQQILGQGPKLLIQFQNNGVVDDSQLPKDRFSAERLKGVDSTLKIQPAKLEDSAVYLCASSTGSGETQYFGPGTRLLVL.